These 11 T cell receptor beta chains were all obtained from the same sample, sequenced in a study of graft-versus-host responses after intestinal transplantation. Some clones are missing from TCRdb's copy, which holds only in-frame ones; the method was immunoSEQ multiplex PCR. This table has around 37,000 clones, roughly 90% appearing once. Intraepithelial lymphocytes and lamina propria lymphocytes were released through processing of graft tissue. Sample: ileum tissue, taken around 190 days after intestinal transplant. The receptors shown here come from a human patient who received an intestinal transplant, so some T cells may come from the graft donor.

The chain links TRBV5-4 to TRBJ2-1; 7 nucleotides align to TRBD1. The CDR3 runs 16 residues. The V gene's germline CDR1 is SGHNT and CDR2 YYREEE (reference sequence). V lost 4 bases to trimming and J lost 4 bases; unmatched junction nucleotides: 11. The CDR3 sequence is CASSPTGTATYNEQFF. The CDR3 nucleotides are TGTGCCAGCAGCCCGACCGGGACAGCTACTTACAATGAGCAGTTCTTC.

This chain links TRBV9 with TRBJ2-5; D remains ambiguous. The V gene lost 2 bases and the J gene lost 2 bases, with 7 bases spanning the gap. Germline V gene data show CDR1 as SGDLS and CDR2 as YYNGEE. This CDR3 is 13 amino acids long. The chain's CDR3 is CASSVAVQETQYF. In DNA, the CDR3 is TGTGCCAGCAGCGTTGCGGTACAAGAGACCCAGTACTTC. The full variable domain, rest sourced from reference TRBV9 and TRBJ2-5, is DSGVTQTPKHLITATGQRVTLRCSPRSGDLSVYWYQQSLDQGLQFLIQYYNGEERAKGNILERFSAQQFPDLHSELNLSSLELGDSALYFCASSVAVQETQYFGPGTRLLVL.

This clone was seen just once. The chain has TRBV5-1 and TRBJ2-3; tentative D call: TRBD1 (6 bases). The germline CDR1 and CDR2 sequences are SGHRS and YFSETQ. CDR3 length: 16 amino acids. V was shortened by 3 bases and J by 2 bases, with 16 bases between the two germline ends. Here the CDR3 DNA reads TGCGCCAGCAGCTGGGCCCAGGGGTATAACACAGATACGCAGTATTTT. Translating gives CASSWAQGYNTDTQYF. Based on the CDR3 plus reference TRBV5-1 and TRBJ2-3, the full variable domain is KAGVTQTPRYLIKTRGQQVTLSCSPISGHRSVSWYQQTPGQGLQFLFEYFSETQRNKGNFPGRFSGRQFSNSRSEMNVSTLELGDSALYLCASSWAQGYNTDTQYFGPGTRLTVL.

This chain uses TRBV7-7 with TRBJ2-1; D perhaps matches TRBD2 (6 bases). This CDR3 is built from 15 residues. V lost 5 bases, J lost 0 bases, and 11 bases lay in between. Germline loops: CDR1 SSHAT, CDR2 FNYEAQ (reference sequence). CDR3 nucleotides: TGTGCCAGCAGCCTGGACGGGAGCTCCTACAATGAGCAGTTCTTC. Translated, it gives CASSLDGSSYNEQFF.

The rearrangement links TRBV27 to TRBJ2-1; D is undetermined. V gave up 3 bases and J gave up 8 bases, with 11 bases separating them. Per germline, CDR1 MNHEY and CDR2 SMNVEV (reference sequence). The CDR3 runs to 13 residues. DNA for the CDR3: TGTGCCAGCAGTTTCAGTCGATCCCATGAGCAGTTCTTC. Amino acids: CASSFSRSHEQFF.

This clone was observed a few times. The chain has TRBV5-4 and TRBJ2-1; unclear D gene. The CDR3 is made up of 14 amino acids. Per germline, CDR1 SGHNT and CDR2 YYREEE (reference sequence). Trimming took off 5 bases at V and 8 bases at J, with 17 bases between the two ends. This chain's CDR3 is CASRAVGPLDEQFF. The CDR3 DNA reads TGTGCCAGCAGGGCCGTAGGGCCGTTGGATGAGCAGTTCTTC.

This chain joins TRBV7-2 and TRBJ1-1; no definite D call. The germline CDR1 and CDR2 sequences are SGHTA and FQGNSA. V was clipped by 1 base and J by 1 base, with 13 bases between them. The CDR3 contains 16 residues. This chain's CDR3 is CASSLDAPGSNTEAFF. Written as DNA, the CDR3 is TGTGCCAGCAGCTTAGATGCCCCCGGATCGAACACTGAAGCTTTCTTT. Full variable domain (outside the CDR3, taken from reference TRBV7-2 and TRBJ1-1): GAGVSQSPSNKVTEKGKDVELRCDPISGHTALYWYRQSLGQGLEFLIYFQGNSAPDKSGLPSDRFSAERTGGSVSTLTIQRTQQEDSAVYLCASSLDAPGSNTEAFFGQGTRLTVV.

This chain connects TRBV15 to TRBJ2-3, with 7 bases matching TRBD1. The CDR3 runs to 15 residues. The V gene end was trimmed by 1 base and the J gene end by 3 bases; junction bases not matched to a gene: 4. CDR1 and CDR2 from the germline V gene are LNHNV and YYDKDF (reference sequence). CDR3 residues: CATSRAGGRTDTQYF. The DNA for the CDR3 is TGTGCCACCAGCAGAGCAGGGGGTAGAACAGATACGCAGTATTTT.

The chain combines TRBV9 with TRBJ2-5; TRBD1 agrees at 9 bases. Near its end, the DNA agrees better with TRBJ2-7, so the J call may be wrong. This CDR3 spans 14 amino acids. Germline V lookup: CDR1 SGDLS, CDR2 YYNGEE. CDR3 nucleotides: TGTGCCAGCAGCGTAGGGGGACAGGGTGGCGAGCAGTACTTC. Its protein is CASSVGGQGGEQYF.

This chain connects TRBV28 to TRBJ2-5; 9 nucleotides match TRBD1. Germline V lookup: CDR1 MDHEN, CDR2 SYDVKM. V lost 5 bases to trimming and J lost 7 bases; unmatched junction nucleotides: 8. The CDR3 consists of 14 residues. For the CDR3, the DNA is TGTGCCAGCAGTATTAGGACAGGGGTTGGGACCCAGTACTTC. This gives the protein CASSIRTGVGTQYF.

The CDR3: CASSFTPSGTEAFF. CDR3 coding DNA: TGTGCCAGCAGTTTTACCCCGTCCGGCACTGAAGCTTTCTTT. V and J are TRBV6-5 and TRBJ1-1, with D unresolved. This CDR3 is 14 amino acids long. The V and J ends lost 4 bases and 4 bases respectively, with 13 bases between them. CDR1 MNHEY and CDR2 SVGAGI come from the germline V gene.